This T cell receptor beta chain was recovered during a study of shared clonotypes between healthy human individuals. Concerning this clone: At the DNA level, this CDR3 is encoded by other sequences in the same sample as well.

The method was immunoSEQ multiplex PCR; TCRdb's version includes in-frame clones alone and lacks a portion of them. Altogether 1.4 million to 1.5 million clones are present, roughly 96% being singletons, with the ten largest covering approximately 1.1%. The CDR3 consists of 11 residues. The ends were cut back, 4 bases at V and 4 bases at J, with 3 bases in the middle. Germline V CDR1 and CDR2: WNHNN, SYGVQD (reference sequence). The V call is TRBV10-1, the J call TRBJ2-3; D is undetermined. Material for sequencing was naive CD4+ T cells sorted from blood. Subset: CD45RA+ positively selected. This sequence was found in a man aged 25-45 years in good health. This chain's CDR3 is CASSGADTQYF. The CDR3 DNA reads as TGCGCCAGCAGTGGCGCAGATACGCAGTATTTT.